The source of this T cell receptor (beta chain) is a study of blood T cells in healthy people across ages. General study results and limits: Long-lived and aged donors differed, with more naive CD4+ cells and higher diversity in the long-lived.

A word on this clonotype: Its antigen is not known.

V lost 0 bases and J 5 bases, leaving 14 bases between the germline ends. The germline CDR1 and CDR2 sequences are DFQATT and SNEGSKA (reference sequence). The length of the CDR3 is 14 residues. With a J-beta primer mix and a sample-barcoded 5' primer, a second PCR ran about 7 to 11 cycles. TCRdb processed the 5' RACE reads anew with MiXCR; each CDR3 protein has one entry. Among approximately 850,000 distinct CDR3 sequences listed, roughly 50% were seen once. This chain connects TRBV20-1 to TRBJ2-7; D uncertain. The receptor was isolated from a man aged 25 to 45 in good health. The specimen sequenced was blood. The CDR3 loop is CSARDGNPSNEQYF. The CDR3 DNA is TGCAGTGCTAGAGATGGAAATCCGTCGAACGAGCAGTACTTC.